This T cell receptor beta chain came from a study of blood T cell repertoires in COVID-19. Assay used: immunoSEQ multiplex PCR; TCRdb lists only in-frame clones, some missing. The sample includes around 100,000 clones, roughly 92% seen only once; the top ten take approximately 2%. The CDR3 is made up of 13 amino acids. V was clipped by 6 bases and J by 6 bases, with 12 bases between them. The sample comprised peripheral blood. This chain connects TRBV12-3 or TRBV12-4 to TRBJ1-5; possible D gene TRBD1, 6 bases. The receptor was isolated from a woman in her 50s with COVID-19, enrolled during active disease. The CDR3 DNA follows: TGTGCCAGCAGCACAGGGAAGCGTCAGCCCCAGCATTTT. It yields the protein CASSTGKRQPQHF.